This entry lists 32 T cell receptor delta chains sequenced from one sample in a study of Vδ1+ human thymocytes. No antigens are known for them. Study-level results: In the thymus, TRG and TRD repertoires looked highly polyclonal with Gaussian CDR3 lengths.

RNA was extracted from the cells and then reverse transcribed. The CDR3 regions were amplified by multiplex PCR from V-gene primers to a constant-region primer. With CATT, TCRdb re-called clones from the multiplex PCR reads. The sample has tens of thousands of delta-chain clones, approximately 8.8% seen once; the top ten hold 0.75% to 1%. The sample consisted of Vdelta1+ gamma-delta thymocytes from the thymus. The sample's subset: FACS-sorted CD3+ TCRalphabeta- TCRVdelta1+ TCRVdelta2- thymocytes. Receptor source: a child under two years old who had congenital heart surgery.

The rearrangement links TRDV1 to TRDJ2; TRDD3 matches 11 bases. No J segment appears in TCRdb, so it was assigned here by matching the sequence to germline. Germline loops: CDR1 TSWWSYY, CDR2 QGS. The J segment lost 0 bases and the V segment lost 6 bases, leaving 15 bases of the junction unmatched. CDR3 size: 20 residues. CDR3: CALGWYTLGDTRALTAQLFF. In nucleotides, the CDR3 is TGTGCTCTTGGTTGGTACACTTTGGGGGATACGAGGGCTTTGACAGCACAACTCTTCTTT.

This clone has more than one count but fewer than ten. The chain couples TRDV1 to TRDJ1; D may correspond to TRDD2 or TRDD3 (5 bases each). The germline V and J ends were trimmed by 0 bases and 4 bases, with 18 bases remaining between them. The V gene's germline CDR1 is TSWWSYY and CDR2 QGS. This CDR3 is 17 amino acids long. The CDR3 is CALGELFRHTGLDKLIF. For the CDR3, the DNA is TGTGCTCTTGGGGAACTCTTCCGTCATACTGGCCTCGATAAACTCATCTTT.

The chain combines TRDV1 with TRDJ1, with D unresolved. V lost 2 bases to trimming and J lost 3 bases, with 31 bases between them. This CDR3 is built from 21 residues. Germline loops: CDR1 TSWWSYY, CDR2 QGS. The CDR3 nucleotides are TGTGCTCTTGGGGAAGGTCTCGCGCGGGACTGCCAGGGACTGTACGCCGATAAACTCATCTTT. The encoded protein is CALGEGLARDCQGLYADKLIF.

The chain carries TRDV1 and TRDJ1, with TRDD3 matching over 8 bases. J gave up 6 bases and V 1 base, and 10 bases lay outside the gene matches. This CDR3 region has 16 residues. The germline V gene encodes CDR1 TSWWSYY and CDR2 QGS. CDR3 nucleotide sequence: TGTGCTCTTGGGGAACGTACTGGGGGTCGTAATTATAAACTCATCTTT. It specifies CALGERTGGRNYKLIF.

This clone was seen only once. The J gene is TRDJ1; the V gene was not called; TRDD3 is the table's D call and was not checked against the DNA. This CDR3 contains 16 residues. In DNA, the CDR3 is TGTGCTCTTGAGAGGCAGGTGGGGGGATACACCGATAAACTCATCTTT. Protein: CALERQVGGYTDKLIF.

As concerns this clone: A much larger clone sits a single nucleotide away, making a read error possible. The rearrangement uses TRDV2 and TRDJ1; tentatively, D is TRDD3 (5 bases). Per the germline V gene, CDR1 is GEAIGNYY and CDR2 is EKD. This CDR3 spans 14 amino acids. The CDR3 protein is CARDGEPYTDKLIF. Written as DNA, the CDR3 is TGTGCCCGTGACGGGGAACCATACACCGATAAACTCATCTTT.

This clone was seen only a few times. The rearrangement uses TRDV1 and TRDJ1, with 8 bases identical to TRDD3. The CDR3 is 18 residues long. Germline V gives CDR1 TSWWSYY, CDR2 QGS. The ends lost 1 base at V and 4 bases at J; junction bases unmatched: 14. The CDR3 region is CALGEPSPSGGLYDKLIF. The CDR3, as DNA: TGTGCTCTTGGGGAACCTTCCCCCTCTGGGGGACTATACGATAAACTCATCTTT.

This clone turned up a few times. The V and J genes are TRDV1 and TRDJ1, with 10 bases matching TRDD3. Germline loops: CDR1 TSWWSYY, CDR2 QGS. V gave up 3 bases and J gave up 2 bases; unmatched junction bases: 15. CDR3 length equals 19 residues. In DNA, the CDR3 is TGTGCTCTTGGGGACCGCTTCCTACTGGGGGATCCCTTAACCGATAAACTCATCTTT. The encoded protein is CALGDRFLLGDPLTDKLIF.

There are a few counts of this clone. V usage is TRDV1 and J usage is TRDJ1, with a weak D call TRDD3 (5 bases). This CDR3 has 13 amino acids. CDR1 TSWWSYY and CDR2 QGS come from the germline V gene. Trimming removed 0 bases at V and 9 bases at J, with 11 bases between. In nucleotides, the CDR3 is TGTGCTCTTGGGGAACTTTTAGCGGGGGAACTCATCTTT. Its protein product is CALGELLAGELIF.

The chain recombines TRDV1 with TRDJ1; 8 bases map to TRDD3. In germline, CDR1 is TSWWSYY, CDR2 QGS. The CDR3 is 17 amino acids. Germline trimming cut 1 base from V and 5 bases from J; bases unmatched to any gene: 12. The CDR3: CALGEPYNGIRADKLIF. DNA for the CDR3: TGTGCTCTTGGGGAACCTTACAATGGGATACGCGCGGATAAACTCATCTTT.

This clone turned up a few times. V usage is TRDV2 and J usage is TRDJ1; 8 nucleotides match TRDD3. Germline V gives CDR1 GEAIGNYY, CDR2 EKD. Trimming took 2 bases from V and 1 from J; bases not matched to a gene: 2. The CDR3 has 14 amino acids. The CDR3 loop reads CACDSWGSTDKLIF. CDR3 bases: TGTGCCTGTGACAGCTGGGGGAGCACCGATAAACTCATCTTT.

V and J are TRAV29/DV5 and TRDJ1; D is possibly TRDD3 (5 bases). V lost 4 bases to trimming and J lost 0 bases, with 28 bases between them. The CDR3 spans 19 residues. CDR1 is NSMFDY and CDR2 is ISSIKDK in the germline V gene. The CDR3 is CAARNAAASYWTYTDKLIF. The CDR3 nucleotides are TGTGCAGCACGGAACGCCGCTGCCAGCTACTGGACGTACACCGATAAACTCATCTTT.

The V gene remains uncalled, whereas the J gene is TRDJ3; the D segment call TRDD3 is taken from the table without a DNA check. The CDR3 spans 18 residues. In DNA, the CDR3 is TGTTCGCCCGGGGTCAACCGGCCTAGCTCCCGGGACACCCGACAGATGTTTTTC. It specifies CSPGVNRPSSRDTRQMFF.

J is TRDJ1 and V is TRDV1; TRDD3 agrees at 13 bases. The J gene, not given by TCRdb, was assigned here from a germline match of the nucleotide sequence. Trimming removed 2 bases from V and 2 bases from J; junction bases left unmatched: 17. Per the germline V gene, CDR1 is TSWWSYY and CDR2 is QGS. The CDR3 consists of 21 residues. As DNA, the CDR3 is TGTGCTCTTGGGGAAGTAGCGTTCCTTCCTACTGGGGGATACGTGACCGATAAACTCATCTTT. It yields the protein CALGEVAFLPTGGYVTDKLIF.

This rearrangement joins TRDV1 to TRDJ1; unclear D gene. Trimming took 2 bases from V and 0 from J, leaving 22 bases between them. Germline V gene data show CDR1 as TSWWSYY and CDR2 as QGS. The CDR3 loop spans 19 amino acids. In DNA, the CDR3 is TGTGCTCTTGGGGAAGCGCAGACGAAGCTCCCCCCGCACACCGATAAACTCATCTTT. Translated: CALGEAQTKLPPHTDKLIF.

The rearrangement joins TRDV1 to TRDJ1; 10 bases fit TRDD3. The CDR3 sequence is 19 residues long. V was pared by 0 bases and J by 0 bases, with 10 bases of the junction left unmatched. Germline assignment: CDR1 TSWWSYY and CDR2 QGS. CDR3 DNA sequence: TGTGCTCTTGGGGAACTATCGAAGGGGGATACGATCTACACCGATAAACTCATCTTT. It yields the protein CALGELSKGDTIYTDKLIF.

The gene calls are TRDV1 and TRDJ1; D is possibly TRDD2 (6 bases). The CDR3 is 23 amino acids. Trimming took off 0 bases at V and 0 bases at J, with 32 bases between the two ends. Germline V CDR1 and CDR2: TSWWSYY, QGS. DNA of the CDR3: TGTGCTCTTGGGGAACTAGGTCTTCCTCAATCGAGGGGGGTTCCCCTTAACACCGATAAACTCATCTTT. This codes for CALGELGLPQSRGVPLNTDKLIF.

This clone turned up a few times. J is TRDJ1 and V is TRDV1, with TRDD3 matching 13 bases. The CDR3 loop spans 19 amino acids. V was clipped by 1 base and J by 0 bases; unmatched bases: 8. From germline, CDR1 is TSWWSYY and CDR2 QGS. The CDR3: CALGEPSTGGYVYTDKLIF. The CDR3 DNA follows: TGTGCTCTTGGGGAACCCAGTACTGGGGGATACGTGTACACCGATAAACTCATCTTT.

A word on this clone: Sequence at one end of the junction differs from germline and may be a read error. The V call is TRDV1, the J call TRDJ1, with 9 bases identical to TRDD3. CDR3 length: 28 amino acids. The V gene's germline CDR1 is TSWWSYY and CDR2 QGS. As DNA, the CDR3 is TGTGCTCTAGGGGAACGATTACCTCTTCCTAACCAAGCGATTCCGGGAGGGGGGATACCCCGGGGCACCGATAAACTCATCTTT. Its protein is CALGERLPLPNQAIPGGGIPRGTDKLIF.

This clone came up a few times. The chain uses TRDV1 and TRDJ1; TRDD3 agrees at 9 bases. CDR3 length: 21 amino acids. With V trimmed by 0 bases and J by 0 bases, 17 bases remained unmatched. Germline V gives CDR1 TSWWSYY, CDR2 QGS. The CDR3 sequence: CALGELLTGGPHPVYTDKLIF. For the CDR3, the DNA is TGTGCTCTTGGGGAACTTCTTACTGGGGGACCCCATCCTGTATACACCGATAAACTCATCTTT.

This chain joins TRDV1 and TRDJ1, with D perhaps being TRDD2 or TRDD3 (7 bases each). CDR3 length: 20 amino acids. The germline gives CDR1 TSWWSYY, CDR2 QGS. Trimming cost V 4 bases and J 0 bases, with 27 bases left between them. The CDR3 DNA reads TGTGCTCTTGGGGTAACCCTTTCCTACGTGGGGGACCTTAACACCGATAAACTCATCTTT. Protein: CALGVTLSYVGDLNTDKLIF.

This clone has more than one count but fewer than ten. The J gene is TRDJ1, the V gene TRDV1; no clear D. CDR1 and CDR2 from the germline V gene are TSWWSYY and QGS. The CDR3 consists of 18 residues. V lost 1 base and J 0 bases, leaving 18 bases between the germline ends. DNA for the CDR3: TGTGCTCTTGGGGAACGAATGACGGCCGTACATTACACCGATAAACTCATCTTT. Translated, it gives CALGERMTAVHYTDKLIF.

This clone has just a few counts. The junction does not match germline at one end; this may be a read error. The chain employs TRDV1 and TRDJ1; TRDD1 or TRDD3 may be the D gene (5 bases each). Germline V gives CDR1 TSWWSYY, CDR2 QGS. The CDR3 length is 18 residues. The CDR3 sequence: CAFGELQTWAKYTDKLIF. CDR3 nucleotide sequence: TGTGCTTTTGGGGAACTACAGACCTGGGCGAAATACACCGATAAACTCATCTTT.

This chain uses TRDV1 with TRDJ1, with D unresolved. This CDR3 region has 17 residues. Trimming took 0 bases from V and 8 from J, leaving 22 bases between them. Germline V gene sequence: CDR1 TSWWSYY, CDR2 QGS. The CDR3 region is CALGELMYHPTVSKLIF. The CDR3 nucleotides read TGTGCTCTTGGGGAACTAATGTACCACCCAACCGTCTCCAAACTCATCTTT.

This clone has only a few counts. This chain links TRDV1 with TRDJ1; TRDD2 might be the D (5 bases). The CDR3 runs to 15 residues. CDR1 TSWWSYY and CDR2 QGS come from the germline V gene. The V end was cut by 1 base, the J end by 0 bases, with 9 bases between. The CDR3 DNA sequence: TGTGCTCTTGGGGAACCCACCTTCGACACCGATAAACTCATCTTT. Amino acids: CALGEPTFDTDKLIF.

This clone was seen more than once but under ten times. V usage is TRDV1 and J usage is TRDJ1, with TRDD3 matching 8 bases. V lost 4 bases and J lost 0; bases outside the gene matches: 13. The CDR3 consists of 18 residues. In germline, CDR1 is TSWWSYY, CDR2 QGS. The CDR3, as DNA: TGTGCTCTTGGGGCTGAGTGTACCTGGGGGACGTACACCGATAAACTCATCTTT. This codes for CALGAECTWGTYTDKLIF.

This clone was counted between two and nine times. The V and J genes are TRDV1 and TRDJ1; tentatively, D is TRDD3 (6 bases). The CDR3 length is 19 residues. Germline V gene data show CDR1 as TSWWSYY and CDR2 as QGS. V lost 2 bases and J 0 bases, leaving 22 bases between the germline ends. The CDR3 sequence is CALGESPKRGWGNTDKLIF. The CDR3 coding sequence is TGTGCTCTTGGGGAAAGTCCGAAACGAGGCTGGGGAAACACCGATAAACTCATCTTT.

The chain combines TRDV1 with TRDJ1; 10 bases are shared with TRDD3. Since TCRdb gives no J gene, matching the DNA to germline was used here to assign it. Unmatched junction bases numbered 10, after V lost 0 bases and J lost 0 bases. The CDR3 extends over 19 amino acids. CDR1 TSWWSYY and CDR2 QGS come from the germline V gene. The CDR3 loop is CALGELSLTGGFYTDKLIF. CDR3 DNA: TGTGCTCTTGGGGAACTCAGCCTCACTGGGGGATTCTACACCGATAAACTCATCTTT.

This clone was seen more than once but under ten times. The V and J genes are TRDV1 and TRDJ1, with TRDD3 matching 13 bases. V was clipped by 2 bases and J by 4 bases; unmatched bases: 22. The germline V gene encodes CDR1 TSWWSYY and CDR2 QGS. There are 22 residues in the CDR3. CDR3 bases: TGTGCTCTTGGGGAAAACGCCTTCCTACTTTCTACTGGGGGATACGCGTACGATAAACTCATCTTT. Translating it yields CALGENAFLLSTGGYAYDKLIF.

This clone was detected only a few times. The rearrangement links TRDV1 to TRDJ1; 8 nucleotides agree with TRDD3. The CDR3 is made up of 15 amino acids. Germline V lookup: CDR1 TSWWSYY, CDR2 QGS. V lost 4 bases, J lost 6 bases, and 10 bases stayed unmatched. The CDR3, as DNA: TGTGCTCTTGGGGGCCGGATGGGGGATCATCATAAACTCATCTTT. Translating gives CALGGRMGDHHKLIF.

This clone turned up a few times. This chain connects TRDV1 to TRDJ1; 8 bases match TRDD3. The CDR3 covers 19 residues. J was trimmed by 0 bases and V by 4 bases; bases with no gene match: 16. Germline CDR1 is TSWWSYY and CDR2 is QGS. This CDR3 reads CALGADPGTGGPYTDKLIF. In DNA, the CDR3 is TGTGCTCTTGGGGCGGATCCCGGTACTGGGGGCCCTTACACCGATAAACTCATCTTT.

The chain carries TRDV1 and TRDJ1; TRDD3 matches at 11 bases. Looked up from germline, CDR1 is TSWWSYY and CDR2 is QGS. The CDR3 covers 21 residues. Trimming removed 3 bases from V and 0 bases from J; junction bases left unmatched: 18. The CDR3 DNA is TGTGCTCTTGGGGATAAACCTCCGTACTGGGGGATAGGGGGGTACACCGATAAACTCATCTTT. Protein: CALGDKPPYWGIGGYTDKLIF.